This T cell receptor (beta chain) is drawn from a study of T cells in Graves' hyperthyroidism and ophthalmopathy. Looking at the study overall: Peripheral blood was acquired at first diagnosis, ahead of any therapy whatsoever. The study's findings and limits: The model anticipated ophthalmopathy a median 6.5 months pre-onset.

This clonotype was observed at least ten times. What it recognizes is unknown. Patients with ophthalmopathy all had a Clinical Activity Score of at least 3, a NOSPECS grade of at least 4 and duration under 3 months. V lost 7 bases, J lost 4 bases, and 3 bases stayed unmatched. Germline CDR1 reads DFQATT; CDR2 reads SNEGSKA (reference sequence). CDR3 length: 11 residues. It was RNA transcripts that yielded the amplified TCR beta CDR3 regions. The HTBI primer set served for first-round RT-PCR of the TCR CDR3. Each CDR3 protein gets one entry after TCRdb re-called the multiplex PCR reads with MiXCR. The sample lists under 500,000 distinct CDR3 sequences; 11% to 15% were seen once.

This chain uses TRBV20-1 with TRBJ2-5; 7 nucleotides agree with TRBD2. Sequencing was performed on blood. This receptor was obtained from a man between 45 and 60 years old with Graves' ophthalmopathy. The CDR3 sequence is CSVGRAETQYF. In nucleotides, the CDR3 is TGCAGTGTTGGGAGGGCAGAGACCCAGTACTTC.